This T cell receptor beta chain was documented in a study of cytomegalovirus exposure and HLA in healthy donors. Whole-study findings and limits: The tendency of first-cohort TCR clusters to co-occur in the roughly 120 validation repertoires was the finding of a later analysis. Most observed TCR sequences were rare, whereas some public TCRs were detected in many donors. The investigators catalogued some 150 TCR beta chains as cytomegalovirus-associated.

A word on this clone: The antigen remains undetermined.

Measured with immunoSEQ multiplex PCR; TCRdb has only the in-frame clones, and not every one. This table holds some 66,000 clones, approximately 97% found once. The V gene lost 5 bases and the J gene lost 0 bases, with 13 bases spanning the gap. The CDR3 consists of 14 residues. In germline, CDR1 is SQVTM, CDR2 ANQGSEA. The receptor was isolated from a woman aged 18-29 years in good health and CMV-seropositive. The chain couples TRBV29-1 to TRBJ1-1, with a tentative D call TRBD1 (5 bases). Sample: PBMCs. The CDR3 reads CSVLYDRMNTEAFF. The CDR3 bases are TGCAGCGTTTTATACGACAGAATGAACACTGAAGCTTTCTTT.